Listed below are T cell receptor beta chains from one sample, sequenced in a study of T-cell reconstitution after alpha-beta-depleted transplantation in children. One entry per CDR3 protein, called by TCRdb with MiXCR from the PCR reads. The table records hundreds of thousands of distinct CDR3 sequences, around 12% of them present only once. Sequenced material: PBMCs from the stem cell graft donor, taken from the stem cell graft. The origin of the receptors is a human donor who donated a stem cell graft to a child with acute lymphoblastic leukemia. Each CDR3 is given with its conserved first and last residue. The order of the fields is CDR3 length, V gene, D gene, CDR3 protein. The D gene is left open where the match is weak.

CDR3 length: 17; V gene: TRBV28; D gene: TRBD2; CDR3 protein: CASGTSGDTSSYNEQFF
CDR3 length: 16; V gene: TRBV27; D gene: TRBD1; CDR3 protein: CASSSRIGQGFDEQYF
CDR3 length: 10; V gene: TRBV29-1; D gene: .; CDR3 protein: CSVGTLEQYF
CDR3 length: 13; V gene: TRBV7-2; D gene: .; CDR3 protein: CASSLQSDNEQFF
CDR3 length: 14; V gene: TRBV5-6; D gene: .; CDR3 protein: CASSFQTIYNEQFF
CDR3 length: 14; V gene: TRBV4-3; D gene: .; CDR3 protein: CASSQEAGPYEQYF
CDR3 length: 14; V gene: TRBV9; D gene: TRBD2; CDR3 protein: CASSPTSGSYEQFF
CDR3 length: 16; V gene: TRBV7-8; D gene: .; CDR3 protein: CASSFKGADGTDTQYF
CDR3 length: 14; V gene: TRBV7-9; D gene: .; CDR3 protein: CANGPQEYQETQYF
CDR3 length: 15; V gene: TRBV7-2; D gene: TRBD2; CDR3 protein: CASSRQLAGGETQYF
CDR3 length: 18; V gene: TRBV12-3/TRBV12-4; D gene: TRBD1; CDR3 protein: CASSPGTGRPYPSYEQYF
CDR3 length: 14; V gene: TRBV20-1; D gene: TRBD2; CDR3 protein: CSARAGGDVETQYF
CDR3 length: 18; V gene: TRBV4-3; D gene: .; CDR3 protein: CASSQDDPGDPMNTEAFF
CDR3 length: 16; V gene: TRBV5-5; D gene: .; CDR3 protein: CASSWTVNANTGELFF
CDR3 length: 14; V gene: TRBV28; D gene: TRBD2; CDR3 protein: CASKPSGNTGELFF
CDR3 length: 15; V gene: TRBV11-2; D gene: .; CDR3 protein: CASSPQGSAGQPQHF
CDR3 length: 17; V gene: TRBV7-2; D gene: .; CDR3 protein: CASSLGGVWDYNYGYTF
CDR3 length: 13; V gene: TRBV12-3/TRBV12-4; D gene: .; CDR3 protein: CASSLKGSYGYTF
CDR3 length: 13; V gene: TRBV7-2; D gene: .; CDR3 protein: CASSLVLQPEAFF
CDR3 length: 14; V gene: TRBV29-1; D gene: .; CDR3 protein: CSVEDRGSSYEQYF
CDR3 length: 15; V gene: TRBV11-2; D gene: .; CDR3 protein: CASSSRGTSQETQYF
CDR3 length: 13; V gene: TRBV5-1; D gene: .; CDR3 protein: CASSSHRDDTQYF
CDR3 length: 13; V gene: TRBV12-3/TRBV12-4; D gene: .; CDR3 protein: CASGSRAKNIQYF
CDR3 length: 16; V gene: TRBV20-1; D gene: .; CDR3 protein: CSASPTTDYPYNEQFF
CDR3 length: 16; V gene: TRBV5-5; D gene: TRBD2; CDR3 protein: CASTIGPASGRYVQYF
CDR3 length: 14; V gene: TRBV20-1; D gene: .; CDR3 protein: CSARDRQLSYEQYF
CDR3 length: 14; V gene: TRBV5-1; D gene: TRBD1; CDR3 protein: CASRWEGANTEAFF
CDR3 length: 17; V gene: TRBV5-1; D gene: TRBD2; CDR3 protein: CASSLRSATSGTYEQYF
CDR3 length: 15; V gene: TRBV7-9; D gene: .; CDR3 protein: CASSPTRGGVETQYF
CDR3 length: 15; V gene: TRBV9; D gene: .; CDR3 protein: CASSSSGGLLYEQYF
CDR3 length: 17; V gene: TRBV27; D gene: .; CDR3 protein: CASSLGGHMAGANVLTF
CDR3 length: 16; V gene: TRBV12-3/TRBV12-4; D gene: .; CDR3 protein: CASSPTFRRENTEAFF
CDR3 length: 16; V gene: TRBV7-2; D gene: .; CDR3 protein: CASSLAPGTNTGELFF
CDR3 length: 15; V gene: TRBV10-1; D gene: .; CDR3 protein: CASSRDLSKLHEQYF
CDR3 length: 14; V gene: TRBV15; D gene: .; CDR3 protein: CATSRDEERGSQYF
CDR3 length: 15; V gene: TRBV5-8; D gene: .; CDR3 protein: CASSLGTHTSEGQFF
CDR3 length: 14; V gene: TRBV6-5; D gene: .; CDR3 protein: CASSYSKLYNEQFF
CDR3 length: 15; V gene: TRBV7-7; D gene: TRBD2; CDR3 protein: CASSRGGGAYNEQFF
CDR3 length: 14; V gene: TRBV9; D gene: .; CDR3 protein: CASSPGGYSYEQYF
CDR3 length: 14; V gene: TRBV7-2; D gene: .; CDR3 protein: CASSLIGENTEAFF
CDR3 length: 13; V gene: TRBV7-9; D gene: .; CDR3 protein: CASMSVPTDTQYF
CDR3 length: 14; V gene: TRBV29-1; D gene: .; CDR3 protein: CSVQQAKSGNTIYF
CDR3 length: 16; V gene: TRBV9; D gene: TRBD1; CDR3 protein: CASSVTPGQPRNEQFF
CDR3 length: 17; V gene: TRBV4-1; D gene: TRBD2; CDR3 protein: CASSQDNWRESGNEQFF
CDR3 length: 17; V gene: TRBV19; D gene: .; CDR3 protein: CASTKGTVKSSNQPQHF
CDR3 length: 17; V gene: TRBV11-3; D gene: TRBD1; CDR3 protein: CASSSRTGGAGTDTQYF
CDR3 length: 12; V gene: TRBV10-3; D gene: .; CDR3 protein: CAISPLKDTIYF
CDR3 length: 15; V gene: TRBV20-1; D gene: .; CDR3 protein: CSAIRPWGSRETQYF
CDR3 length: 13; V gene: TRBV10-2; D gene: .; CDR3 protein: CASSGNSNQPQHF
CDR3 length: 14; V gene: TRBV7-9; D gene: .; CDR3 protein: CASSLKGGNTEAFF
CDR3 length: 16; V gene: TRBV5-1; D gene: .; CDR3 protein: CASSLARSLGKDEQFF
CDR3 length: 17; V gene: TRBV20-1; D gene: .; CDR3 protein: CSARDRGGTPSYNEQFF
CDR3 length: 13; V gene: TRBV29-1; D gene: TRBD1; CDR3 protein: CSVVGTGRGGYTF
CDR3 length: 15; V gene: TRBV5-1; D gene: .; CDR3 protein: CASSLLPFGANVLTF